These 16 T cell receptor beta chains came from one sample sequenced in a study of T cell repertoires in cytomegalovirus infection. TCRdb ran MiXCR on the reads and lists one entry per CDR3 protein. Of more than 200,000 distinct CDR3 sequences in the sample, approximately 9% are singletons; the top ten hold roughly 16%. Sequenced sample: PBMCs. The receptor set was obtained from a human donor in good health (CMV status not recorded). Some clones in this sample may be carry-over from other donors' samples.

This clonotype showed up many times. Compared with germline, one end of the junction differs, possibly owing to a read error. The rearrangement links TRBV28 to TRBJ1-2; no firm D call. Germline CDR1 MDHEN, CDR2 SYDVKM. CDR3 length: 12 amino acids. The CDR3 here is CASSYGGWGASF. The CDR3 coding sequence is TGTGCCAGCAGTTATGGAGGATGGGGAGCCTCCTTC.

This clonotype showed up many times. The DNA for the CDR3 is TGTGCCAGCAGAGCGGGGGAGTACGAGCAGTACTTC. Its protein product is CASRAGEYEQYF. The chain is built from TRBV7-8 and TRBJ2-7, with 8 bases matching TRBD2. V lost 6 bases and J lost 4; bases outside the gene matches: 2. CDR1 is SGHVS, CDR2 FQNEAQ, per germline. The CDR3 runs to 12 residues.

There are many counts of this clonotype. This chain uses TRBV7-9 with TRBJ1-1; D remains ambiguous. CDR1 is SEHNR and CDR2 is FQNEAQ in the germline V gene (reference sequence). This CDR3 is built from 12 residues. V was clipped by 4 bases and J by 1 base, with 4 bases between them. For the CDR3, the DNA is TGTGCCAGCAGCTATCCGAACACTGAAGCTTTCTTT. This translates into CASSYPNTEAFF.

A few counts support this clonotype. V gene TRBV6-2 or TRBV6-3 combines with J gene TRBJ1-5; D remains ambiguous. Germline CDR1 MNHEY, CDR2 SVGEGT. The CDR3 is made up of 12 amino acids. V lost 5 bases and J 9 bases, leaving 11 bases between the germline ends. CDR3 bases: TGTGCCAGCAGTAGCCCGGGGTGGCCCCAGCATTTT. Protein sequence: CASSSPGWPQHF.

This clonotype was recorded at least ten times. The V gene is TRBV7-8, the J gene TRBJ2-5, with 8 bases fitting TRBD2. Germline trimming cut 3 bases from V and 0 bases from J; bases unmatched to any gene: 15. CDR3 length: 19 amino acids. CDR1 SGHVS and CDR2 FQNEAQ come from the germline V gene. This CDR3 reads CASSLASLGLAGNQETQYF. CDR3 DNA: TGTGCCAGCAGCTTGGCATCCCTTGGACTAGCAGGAAACCAAGAGACCCAGTACTTC.

This clonotype showed up just a few times. The CDR3 spells CASSYLSGRARTGELFF. DNA of the CDR3: TGTGCCAGCAGTTACTTAAGCGGGAGGGCGCGGACCGGGGAGCTGTTTTTT. V and J are TRBV6-2 or TRBV6-3 and TRBJ2-2, with TRBD2 identical over 10 bases. This CDR3 is built from 17 residues. Germline V gives CDR1 MNHEY, CDR2 SVGEGT. V dropped 1 base and J dropped 5; count of bases not matched to a gene: 7.

This clonotype was recorded at least ten times. V gene TRBV7-8 combines with J gene TRBJ1-5, with 10 bases aligning to TRBD1. The J segment lost 5 bases and the V segment lost 5 bases, leaving 3 bases of the junction unmatched. Germline values: CDR1 SGHVS, CDR2 FQNEAQ. There are 14 residues in the CDR3. The CDR3 bases are TGTGCCAGCAGCGCAGGGACAGGGGATCAGCCCCAGCATTTT. Encoded protein: CASSAGTGDQPQHF.

This clonotype was observed many times. This chain connects TRBV7-9 to TRBJ1-1; 9 bases agree with TRBD1. Losses at the gene ends were 5 bases for V and 3 bases for J; bases not matched to a gene: 7. Germline loops: CDR1 SEHNR, CDR2 FQNEAQ (reference sequence). This CDR3 is 15 amino acids long. The CDR3 protein is CASSQGQGWDTEAFF. In DNA form, the CDR3 reads TGTGCCAGCAGCCAGGGACAGGGATGGGACACTGAAGCTTTCTTT.

V is TRBV5-5 and J is TRBJ2-3, with D possibly matching TRBD2 (5 bases). Germline CDR1 and CDR2: SGHKS and YYEKEE (reference sequence). This CDR3 comprises 14 residues. The germline V and J ends were trimmed by 0 bases and 9 bases, with 14 bases remaining between them. CDR3 residues: CASSLGRNHETQYF. The CDR3 DNA follows: TGTGCCAGCAGCTTGGGGAGGAACCACGAGACGCAGTATTTT.

At least ten counts were recorded for this clonotype. The chain carries TRBV12-3 or TRBV12-4 and TRBJ2-1; TRBD2 aligns across 7 bases. The CDR3 contains 14 residues. V shed 10 bases, J shed 1 base, and the junction held 7 bases outside the gene matches. The CDR3 DNA reads TGTGCCACTGGGAGGGAGTGGTCCTACAATGAGCAGTTCTTC. Translation gives CATGREWSYNEQFF.

This clonotype was seen at least ten times. This sequence joins TRBV28 and TRBJ1-6, with D hard to call. The ends were cut back, 7 bases at V and 8 bases at J, with 12 bases in the middle. The CDR3 is 13 amino acids. Germline lookup yields CDR1 MDHEN and CDR2 SYDVKM. CDR3 region: CASTAWRDSPLHF. As DNA, the CDR3 is TGTGCCAGCACCGCCTGGAGGGATTCACCCCTCCACTTT.

This clonotype appeared many times. The chain has TRBV7-2 and TRBJ2-7, with 9 bases aligning to TRBD2. Looked up from germline, CDR1 is SGHTA and CDR2 is FQGNSA. The CDR3 totals 14 residues. With V trimmed by 4 bases and J by 12 bases, 13 bases remained unmatched. CDR3 nucleotide sequence: TGTGCCAGCAGCTCCCTGGCAGCGGGGGGCCCTCCGTACGTC. Translating it yields CASSSLAAGGPPYV.

Many counts were recorded for this clonotype. J is TRBJ1-1 and V is TRBV7-2; unclear D gene. The CDR3 covers 14 residues. V dropped 1 base and J dropped 4 bases, with 10 bases sitting between them. Germline V CDR1 and CDR2: SGHTA, FQGNSA. CDR3 region: CASSLELGSTEAFF. The DNA of the CDR3 is TGTGCCAGCAGCTTAGAACTGGGGAGCACTGAAGCTTTCTTT.

This clonotype was picked up many times. The chain has TRBV7-2 and TRBJ1-2; no clear D. The CDR3 runs 13 residues. The germline V gene encodes CDR1 SGHTA and CDR2 FQGNSA. Between the trimmed V and J ends, which lost 2 bases and 5 bases, there was a span of 9 bases. The CDR3 DNA sequence: TGTGCCAGCAGCTTATTTCGGGAATATGGCTACACCTTC. This codes for CASSLFREYGYTF.

In this sample, this clonotype turned up many times. This chain links TRBV7-2 with TRBJ2-7, with 10 bases fitting TRBD2. The germline CDR1 and CDR2 sequences are SGHTA and FQGNSA. The CDR3 is 15 amino acids. With 1 base clipped from V and 4 bases from J, the junction kept 4 bases outside the gene matches. This CDR3 reads CASSLEAGGNYEQYF. CDR3 bases: TGTGCCAGCAGCTTAGAAGCGGGAGGGAATTACGAGCAGTACTTC.

This clonotype has at least ten counts. The rearrangement links TRBV7-2 to TRBJ1-4; tentatively, D is TRBD1 (5 bases). The CDR3 extends over 16 amino acids. Trimming removed 5 bases at V and 0 bases at J, with 13 bases between. Germline loops: CDR1 SGHTA, CDR2 FQGNSA. CDR3 DNA sequence: TGTGCCAGCAGCCCGAGACAGCCTGCAACTAATGAAAAACTGTTTTTT. This translates into CASSPRQPATNEKLFF.